A single sample gave rise to the 29 T cell receptor beta chains below, sequenced in a study of molecular identifiers for immune sequencing clone quantification. MiXCR, run by TCRdb on the PCR reads, gives a single entry per CDR3 protein. This sample has about 330,000 distinct CDR3 sequences, with roughly a quarter found just once. Input material: naive CD8+ T cells from blood, with Jurkat cell RNA spiked in. Subset given: FACS-sorted CD8+CD4-CCR7+CD45RA+ naive T cells. All receptors derive from a human donor in good health. Some libraries in this study had Jurkat cell RNA spiked in.

V gene TRBV27 combines with J gene TRBJ1-1, with D unclear. Between the trimmed V and J ends, which lost 4 bases and 1 base, there was a span of 7 bases. The germline gives CDR1 MNHEY, CDR2 SMNVEV (reference sequence). The CDR3 has 13 residues. The chain's CDR3 is CASSYQENTEAFF. In nucleotides, the CDR3 is TGTGCCAGCAGTTATCAGGAGAACACTGAAGCTTTCTTT.

This chain connects TRBV28 to TRBJ1-1, with unresolved D. V was clipped by 7 bases and J by 0 bases, with 6 bases between them. The CDR3 consists of 12 residues. From germline, CDR1 is MDHEN and CDR2 SYDVKM. The CDR3 spells CASKTVNTEAFF. The CDR3, as DNA: TGTGCCAGCAAAACAGTGAACACTGAAGCTTTCTTT.

This clonotype was seen ten or more times. The CDR3 nucleotides are TGTGCCAGCAGCTCCTACCGGGACCGGAGACACTACAATGAGCAGTTCTTC. It codes for CASSSYRDRRHYNEQFF. The chain joins TRBV7-8 to TRBJ2-1; D could derive from TRBD1 or TRBD2 (5 bases each). V dropped 4 bases and J dropped 3 bases, with 19 bases sitting between them. This CDR3 contains 17 residues. The V gene's germline CDR1 is SGHVS and CDR2 FQNEAQ.

This clonotype occurred many times. This rearrangement joins TRBV12-3 or TRBV12-4 to TRBJ2-3; 10 bases fit TRBD1. The junction had 8 bases not matched to a gene; V was cut back by 6 bases and J by 5 bases. The CDR3 consists of 15 residues. The CDR3: CASRPGQGSQDTQYF. DNA of the CDR3: TGTGCCAGCAGGCCGGGACAGGGGTCACAAGATACGCAGTATTTT.

The V gene is TRBV15, the J gene TRBJ2-7; D may be TRBD2 (6 bases). The CDR3 is 14 residues long. From germline, CDR1 is LNHNV and CDR2 YYDKDF (reference sequence). Trimming removed 4 bases at V and 1 base at J, with 11 bases between. CDR3 region: CATSTGLRSYEQYF. The CDR3 DNA reads TGTGCCACCAGCACGGGACTGAGATCCTACGAGCAGTACTTC.

This chain uses TRBV11-2 with TRBJ2-3; 10 bases line up with TRBD2. V was clipped by 3 bases and J by 5 bases; unmatched bases: 11. This CDR3 region has 17 residues. From germline, CDR1 is SGHAT and CDR2 FQNNGV. The CDR3 DNA reads TGTGCCAGCAGCTTTCGGTTAGCGGGAGGTCGGGGAGATACGCAGTATTTT. Translating it yields CASSFRLAGGRGDTQYF.

The chain links TRBV7-2 to TRBJ2-7, with TRBD1 identical over 11 bases. With 4 bases clipped from V and 4 bases from J, the junction kept 3 bases outside the gene matches. Per germline, CDR1 SGHTA and CDR2 FQGNSA. The CDR3 has 14 residues. The CDR3 reads CASSWGQGVYEQYF. Here the CDR3 DNA reads TGTGCCAGCAGCTGGGGACAGGGGGTGTACGAGCAGTACTTC.

The rearrangement links TRBV4-1 to TRBJ1-2; 9 nucleotides line up with TRBD1. The CDR3 is made up of 15 amino acids. V shed 3 bases, J shed 0 bases, and the junction held 2 bases outside the gene matches. CDR1 and CDR2 (germline): MGHRA, YSYEKL. CDR3 DNA: TGCGCCAGCAGCCAGGACAGGGGAACTAACTATGGCTACACCTTC. As protein: CASSQDRGTNYGYTF.

Remarks on this clonotype: The junction departs from germline at one end; a sequencing error may be responsible. The chain employs TRBV11-2 and TRBJ2-7; a possible D gene is TRBD1 (6 bases). The CDR3 spans 15 residues. Germline V gene data show CDR1 as SGHAT and CDR2 as FQNNGV. The CDR3 DNA follows: TGTTCCAGCAGCTTAGGTACAGGGCGTTCCTACGAGCAGTACTTC. It translates to CSSSLGTGRSYEQYF.

This clonotype was observed many times. The chain carries TRBV4-3 and TRBJ1-3; 8 bases map to TRBD1. CDR3 length: 14 residues. V trimming: 6 bases; J trimming: 3 bases; junction bases outside the gene matches: 4. Germline-derived CDR1 and CDR2 are LGHNA and YSLEER. CDR3 sequence (DNA): TGCGCCAGCAGTTCGGACAGGGTTGGAAACACCATATATTTT. Translating gives CASSSDRVGNTIYF.

Concerning this clonotype itself: The germline gene is not matched at one end of the junction; a read error may be the cause. The chain couples TRBV29-1 to TRBJ2-3; D not resolved. CDR1 SQVTM and CDR2 ANQGSEA come from the germline V gene. This CDR3 is 10 amino acids long. CDR3: CSVEADMQYF. For the CDR3, the DNA is TGCAGCGTTGAGGCGGATATGCAGTATTTT.

This clonotype occurred many times. V gene TRBV7-8 combines with J gene TRBJ2-2, with a weak D call TRBD1 (6 bases). Deletions cut 5 bases from V and 8 bases from J, with 9 bases between. The CDR3 spans 12 residues. Germline V gene sequence: CDR1 SGHVS, CDR2 FQNEAQ. Here the CDR3 reads CASSRGTGELFF. The CDR3 DNA is TGTGCCAGCAGCAGAGGGACAGGGGAGCTGTTTTTT.

The sample holds a few counts of this clonotype. The gene calls are TRBV12-3 or TRBV12-4 and TRBJ2-7; no clear D. V gave up 4 bases and J gave up 7 bases, with 11 bases separating them. The CDR3 sequence is 12 residues long. DNA for the CDR3: TGTGCCAGCAGTTCGGACCGTCTTGAGCAGTACTTC. It yields the protein CASSSDRLEQYF.

This clonotype was detected a few times. The chain couples TRBV27 to TRBJ1-1; D uncertain. From germline, CDR1 is MNHEY and CDR2 SMNVEV (reference sequence). The ends were cut back, 7 bases at V and 5 bases at J, with 14 bases in the middle. CDR3 length: 13 amino acids. Here the CDR3 DNA reads TGTGCCAGCAATGAGAGAGTTGAAACTGAAGCTTTCTTT. Translated: CASNERVETEAFF.

On this clonotype itself: A junction end diverges from the germline sequence, so it may reflect a read error. The rearrangement joins TRBV7-8 to TRBJ2-1; no clear D. The CDR3 loop spans 15 amino acids. Germline values: CDR1 SGHVS, CDR2 FQNEAQ. This CDR3 is CASSLAWSRNNGQFF. The CDR3 coding sequence is TGTGCCAGCAGCTTAGCTTGGTCGAGGAACAATGGGCAGTTCTTC.

In its sample, this clonotype was seen many times. The J gene is TRBJ2-3, the V gene TRBV29-1; TRBD2 aligns across 14 bases. Germline values: CDR1 SQVTM, CDR2 ANQGSEA. V shed 7 bases, J shed 1 base, and the junction held 13 bases outside the gene matches. CDR3 length equals 18 residues. CDR3 DNA sequence: TGCAGCGCAACGGGACTAGCGGGAGCCCCTTTTGGCACAGATACGCAGTATTTT. Translating gives CSATGLAGAPFGTDTQYF.

This clonotype was counted ten times or more. The chain joins TRBV12-3 or TRBV12-4 to TRBJ2-7, with D possibly TRBD1 on 6 matching bases. The CDR3 is 13 residues long. The V end was cut by 6 bases, the J end by 1 base, with 10 bases between. The CDR3 bases are TGTGCCAGCAGGGGGGCCCTATCCTACGAGCAGTACTTC. It yields the protein CASRGALSYEQYF.

This clonotype was observed a few times. The chain combines TRBV19 with TRBJ2-7, with TRBD1 matching over 7 bases. This CDR3 is 17 amino acids long. CDR1 and CDR2 from the germline V gene are LNHDA and SQIVND (reference sequence). The V gene end was trimmed by 3 bases and the J gene end by 1 base; junction bases not matched to a gene: 12. For the CDR3, the DNA is TGTGCCAGTAGTATCAAGCCCACAGGGGACAATTCCTACGAGCAGTACTTC. Translated, it gives CASSIKPTGDNSYEQYF.

This clonotype was seen at least ten times. The chain is built from TRBV12-3 or TRBV12-4 and TRBJ1-1, with D hard to call. The CDR3 extends over 11 amino acids. V was cut by 6 bases and J by 4 bases, with 6 bases left in between. The CDR3 loop reads CASSFSTEAFF. Here the CDR3 DNA reads TGTGCCAGCAGCTTCTCCACTGAAGCTTTCTTT.

This clonotype was detected ten times or more. This chain uses TRBV9 with TRBJ2-7; unclear D gene. The CDR3 is made up of 15 amino acids. The germline V gene encodes CDR1 SGDLS and CDR2 YYNGEE. V lost 0 bases and J lost 3, with 13 bases in between. CDR3 sequence (DNA): TGTGCCAGCAGCGTAGCAGGCGCGTTCGGCTACGAGCAGTACTTC. Translating it yields CASSVAGAFGYEQYF.

This clonotype was recorded a few times. Here the CDR3 DNA reads TGTGCCAGCAGTCAGGACAGGAAATACGAGCAGTACTTC. Amino acid sequence: CASSQDRKYEQYF. This rearrangement joins TRBV6-5 to TRBJ2-7; 7 bases are a match to TRBD1. Germline V gives CDR1 MNHEY, CDR2 SVGAGI. The CDR3 contains 13 residues. J gave up 4 bases and V 5 bases, and 5 bases lay outside the gene matches.

The CDR3 nucleotides are TGTGCCTGTTCCGGGTTAGGGGGCTTATATGAAGCTTTCTTT. It yields the protein CACSGLGGLYEAFF. The V and J genes are TRBV30 and TRBJ1-1; 7 bases line up with TRBD1. Per germline, CDR1 GTSNPN and CDR2 SVGIG (reference sequence). J gave up 7 bases and V 6 bases, and 14 bases lay outside the gene matches. This CDR3 spans 14 amino acids.

In the case of this clonotype: At one of its ends the junction is not consistent with the germline gene, which may arise from a read error. The chain joins TRBV5-1 to TRBJ1-1; D may be TRBD1 (5 bases). CDR1 SGHRS and CDR2 YFSETQ come from the germline V gene. The length of the CDR3 is 13 residues. The CDR3 DNA reads TGCGCCAGCAGCTTCATTGCAGGGACTGAAGCTCTCTTT. Translating gives CASSFIAGTEALF.

This clonotype was observed at least ten times. The V and J genes are TRBV7-2 and TRBJ1-1; no reliable D call. The CDR3 length is 15 residues. Germline CDR1 is SGHTA and CDR2 is FQGNSA. Trimming removed 5 bases at V and 4 bases at J, with 17 bases between. CDR3 region: CASSPALGRSTEAFF. The CDR3 bases are TGTGCCAGCAGCCCAGCGTTGGGGAGGAGCACTGAAGCTTTCTTT.

This clonotype was detected many times. V is TRBV12-5 and J is TRBJ2-2; the match to TRBD2 covers 8 bases. J gave up 1 base and V 3 bases, and 7 bases lay outside the gene matches. Germline assignment: CDR1 LGHNT and CDR2 FRNRAP. The CDR3 has 17 amino acids. CDR3 region: CASGFEAGGWNTGELFF. The CDR3 bases are TGTGCTAGTGGTTTTGAGGCGGGAGGTTGGAACACCGGGGAGCTGTTTTTT. The full variable domain, its missing parts supplied by reference TRBV12-5 and TRBJ2-2, is DARVTQTPRHKVTEMGQEVTMRCQPILGHNTVFWYRQTMMQGLELLAYFRNRAPLDDSGMPKDRFSAEMPDATLATLKIQPSEPRDSAVYFCASGFEAGGWNTGELFFGEGSRLTVL.

V and J are TRBV27 and TRBJ2-3, with a possible D match to TRBD1 (6 bases). CDR1 and CDR2 from the germline V gene are MNHEY and SMNVEV (reference sequence). The V and J ends lost 5 bases and 2 bases respectively, with 8 bases between them. CDR3 length: 13 amino acids. The CDR3 loop reads CASSGGHTDTQYF. The CDR3 bases are TGTGCCAGCAGTGGGGGACACACAGATACGCAGTATTTT.

Turning to this clonotype: One base away lies a much larger clone, so this may be a sequencing read error. The rearrangement joins TRBV29-1 to TRBJ2-7, with D possibly matching TRBD1 (6 bases). Germline V gives CDR1 SQVTM, CDR2 ANQGSEA. V lost 4 bases and J lost 4, with 14 bases in between. The length of the CDR3 is 13 residues. The CDR3 protein is CSVAEDSRYEQYF. As DNA, the CDR3 is TGCAGCGTTGCGGAGGACAGCCGGTACGAGCAGTACTTC.

The table lists this clonotype with many counts. The J gene is TRBJ2-7, the V gene TRBV7-9, with TRBD1 identical over 11 bases. J was trimmed by 6 bases and V by 5 bases; bases with no gene match: 0. This CDR3 contains 12 residues. CDR1 and CDR2 (germline): SEHNR, FQNEAQ (reference sequence). CDR3: CASSGTGGEQYF. CDR3 DNA: TGTGCCAGCAGCGGGACAGGGGGCGAGCAGTACTTC.

In this sample, this clonotype turned up a few times. The DNA of the CDR3 is TGTGCCAGCAGTGAACTCTCGGACTTCAATGAGCAGTTCTTC. Its translation is CASSELSDFNEQFF. This chain connects TRBV25-1 to TRBJ2-1; D is perhaps TRBD2 (5 bases). Germline CDR1 is MGHDK and CDR2 is SYGVNS. Trimming pared 2 bases from V and 6 bases from J, leaving 11 bases between. The CDR3 is 14 residues long.